The present TCR beta chain was sequenced within a study of blood T cells in healthy people across ages. With a J-beta primer mix and a sample-barcoded 5' primer, a second PCR ran about 7 to 12 cycles. TCRdb independently ran MiXCR on the 5' RACE reads; one entry per CDR3 protein. The profile covers approximately 880,000 distinct CDR3 sequences, with around 48% appearing a single time and roughly 13% taken by the ten largest. V gave up 3 bases and J gave up 2 bases, with 11 bases separating them. CDR3 size: 14 residues. Germline loops: CDR1 SGHVS, CDR2 FNYEAQ. This clonotype was seen more than once but under ten times.

Source material: blood. The rearrangement links TRBV7-6 to TRBJ2-7; D not certain. The TCR was taken from a man aged 25-45 years in good health. In DNA form, the CDR3 reads TGTGCCAGCAGCTTGACCGTCCGGACCTACGAGCAGTACTTC. It is translated as CASSLTVRTYEQYF.